This T cell receptor (beta chain) was recovered during a study of blood T cell repertoires in COVID-19. Study-level background: Italy, Spain and the United States were the sources of the convalescent and acute COVID-19 samples. The analysed material was cDNA or gDNA that came from T cells, B-cell-depleted T cells, or PBMCs.

This clone was seen a handful of times. CDR1 and CDR2 from the germline V gene are LGHDT and YNNKEL (reference sequence). The CDR3 spans 21 residues. V gave up 2 bases and J gave up 3 bases; unmatched junction bases: 13. Assay: immunoSEQ multiplex PCR; the TCRdb copy retains only in-frame clones and omits some. The sample holds over 200,000 clones, roughly 86% seen once. Sequences were obtained from peripheral blood. V is TRBV3-1 (or the pseudogene TRBV3-2) and J is TRBJ2-2; 15 bases are a match to TRBD2. The clonotype comes from a woman between 50 and 59 years old with active or convalescent COVID-19. CDR3 DNA: TGTGCCAGCAGCCAATTGTCCCGGACTAGCGGGAGGGCCCGGGACACCGGGGAGCTGTTTTTT. It codes for CASSQLSRTSGRARDTGELFF.